This T cell receptor beta chain derives from a study of siplizumab effects on memory and regulatory T cells. With regard to this clone: What it binds is unknown.

Germline CDR1 is SGHKS and CDR2 is YYEKEE (reference sequence). The CDR3 spans 13 residues. The V and J ends lost 4 bases and 6 bases respectively, with 13 bases between them. Findings and limits, study-wide: Siplizumab significantly lowered the alloreactive sequences that could be traced to unstimulated CD4+ memory cells. Treg origin accounted for an average of approximately 70% of mappable alloreactive CD4+ clones with siplizumab and roughly 26% in controls. Only a minor fraction of alloreactive clones mapped to unstimulated subsets.

TCRdb's copy holds only in-frame clones and misses some; the assay was immunoSEQ multiplex PCR. The sample has over 100,000 clones, roughly 92% seen once. Sequencing was done on a sample of Tregs sorted from blood. The TCR comes from a human donor in good health. This sequence joins TRBV5-5 and TRBJ1-1; no definite D call. CDR3 sequence reads: CASSLEPRAEAFF. CDR3 bases: TGTGCCAGCAGCCTCGAGCCACGCGCTGAAGCTTTCTTT.